The rows below give T cell receptor beta chains drawn from one sample of a study of shared clonotypes between healthy human individuals. The data were produced by immunoSEQ multiplex PCR, yet TCRdb's version contains in-frame clones alone and is incomplete. The table records about 990,000 clones, 70% to 80% of them present only once. The sample comprised memory CD4+ T cells from PBMCs. The receptors stem from a man younger than 30 in good health. Some clones in this sample may be carry-over from other donors' samples. Each CDR3 is given with its conserved first and last residue. The order of the fields is clone size, J gene, V gene, D gene, CDR3 DNA, CDR3 protein. A D gene is named only where the DNA matches it firmly. For some rows the clone size is stated as once, few or many, or as a class when expanded; others skip it.

size: NA; J: TRBJ2-1; V: TRBV29-1; D: TRBD2; DNA: TGCAGCGTTGAAGTTGGGGGGGAGTCTATAGAGTTCTTC; CDR3: CSVEVGGESIEFF
size: few; J: TRBJ2-7; V: TRBV7-9; D: TRBD2; DNA: TGTGCCAGCAGCCCCGGGGGGGAGGCGGGAGTTTACGAGCAGTACTTC; CDR3: CASSPGGEAGVYEQYF
size: NA; J: TRBJ1-1; V: TRBV28; D: TRBD1; DNA: TGTGCCAGCAGCGGAGGGGACAGCCGGGTGAACACTGAAGCTTTCTTT; CDR3: CASSGGDSRVNTEAFF
size: NA; J: TRBJ1-2; V: TRBV5-8; D: NA; DNA: TGTGCCAGCAGCCCTACCGGTTGGGGGCTCTGGGGCTACACCTTC; CDR3: CASSPTGWGLWGYTF
size: NA; J: TRBJ2-7; V: TRBV30; D: NA; DNA: TGTGCCTGGAGTTTCTCCTACGAGCAGTACTTC; CDR3: CAWSFSYEQYF
size: few; J: TRBJ1-3; V: TRBV2; D: NA; DNA: TGTGCCAGCAGTCTGATTGGAAACACCATATATTTT; CDR3: CASSLIGNTIYF
size: few; J: TRBJ1-1; V: TRBV29-1; D: NA; DNA: TGCAGCGTTGGGGGGATATTGAACACTGAAGCTTTCTTT; CDR3: CSVGGILNTEAFF
size: NA; J: TRBJ2-7; V: TRBV11-2; D: NA; DNA: TGTGCCAGCAGCTTAAGGCAGATCTCCTACGAGCAGTACTTC; CDR3: CASSLRQISYEQYF
size: NA; J: TRBJ2-5; V: TRBV2; D: NA; DNA: TGTGCCAGCAGTGTTATGGGAGAGACCCAGTACTTC; CDR3: CASSVMGETQYF
size: NA; J: TRBJ2-1; V: TRBV5-4; D: NA; DNA: TGTGCCAGCAGCCCCCTCCACCTATACAATGAGCAGTTCTTC; CDR3: CASSPLHLYNEQFF
size: NA; J: TRBJ2-1; V: TRBV25-1; D: NA; DNA: TGTGCCAGCAGTGAAGTTCAGGGGTACCCCTTCAATGAGCAGTTCTTC; CDR3: CASSEVQGYPFNEQFF
size: NA; J: TRBJ1-1; V: TRBV9; D: NA; DNA: TGTGCCAGCAGCCCCCGGCCCGAGGGCACTGAAGCTTTCTTT; CDR3: CASSPRPEGTEAFF
size: few; J: TRBJ2-7; V: TRBV20-1; D: NA; DNA: TGCAGTGCTAGAGCGGATCAGGAGCAGTACTTC; CDR3: CSARADQEQYF
size: NA; J: TRBJ1-1; V: TRBV4-3; D: NA; DNA: TGCGCCAGCAGCCAAGATACCGGACTAGTTGAAGCTTTCTTT; CDR3: CASSQDTGLVEAFF
size: NA; J: TRBJ2-1; V: TRBV5-1; D: TRBD2; DNA: TGCGCCAGCAGCCCCGGACTAGTTTCCTACAATGAGCAGTTCTTC; CDR3: CASSPGLVSYNEQFF
size: NA; J: TRBJ1-1; V: TRBV30; D: NA; DNA: TGTGCCTGGATTGTAGACAGGAAGAACACTGAAGCTTTCTTT; CDR3: CAWIVDRKNTEAFF
size: NA; J: TRBJ2-5; V: TRBV4-2; D: NA; DNA: TGTGCCAGCAGCCAACAGGGCCAAGAGACCCAGTACTTC; CDR3: CASSQQGQETQYF
size: NA; J: TRBJ1-2; V: TRBV9; D: TRBD1; DNA: TGTGCCAGCAGCGTAGGGGGGGACAGAACGTACTATGGCTACACCTTC; CDR3: CASSVGGDRTYYGYTF
size: NA; J: TRBJ1-4; V: TRBV6-5; D: TRBD1; DNA: TGTGCCAGCAGCCAGGGGGCGATAGTTGAAAAACTGTTTTTT; CDR3: CASSQGAIVEKLFF
size: NA; J: TRBJ1-4; V: TRBV5-1; D: NA; DNA: TGCGCCAGCAGCTCTGGGACTTCCCGGCGGGACGAAAAACTGTTTTTT; CDR3: CASSSGTSRRDEKLFF
size: NA; J: TRBJ2-7; V: TRBV5-1; D: NA; DNA: TGCGCCAGCAGCTTGGGTCGGGGGGCCCGTTCCTACGAGCAGTACTTC; CDR3: CASSLGRGARSYEQYF
size: few; J: TRBJ1-5; V: TRBV6-5; D: NA; DNA: TGTGCCAGCAGTTACCCAGGGGCAGTGAATCAGCCCCAGCATTTT; CDR3: CASSYPGAVNQPQHF
size: NA; J: TRBJ2-3; V: TRBV5-1; D: NA; DNA: TGCGCCAGCAACGAACAGGGCCACACAGATACGCAGTATTTT; CDR3: CASNEQGHTDTQYF
size: few; J: TRBJ1-1; V: TRBV7-9; D: NA; DNA: TGTGCCAGCAGCACTCAGGGCTCGGACACTGAAGCTTTCTTT; CDR3: CASSTQGSDTEAFF
size: NA; J: TRBJ2-7; V: TRBV19; D: TRBD2; DNA: TGTGCCAGTAGCCCAGTTGCCCTAGCGGTCTACGAGCAGTACTTC; CDR3: CASSPVALAVYEQYF
size: few; J: TRBJ1-1; V: TRBV14; D: TRBD1; DNA: TGTGCCAGCAGCCAAGAATGGAGGATCGTGGGGACAGCTAACACTGAAGCTTTCTTT; CDR3: CASSQEWRIVGTANTEAFF
size: NA; J: TRBJ2-3; V: TRBV18; D: NA; DNA: TGTGCCAGCTCACCAACACAGACCACAGATACGCAGTATTTT; CDR3: CASSPTQTTDTQYF
size: NA; J: TRBJ1-1; V: TRBV2; D: NA; DNA: TGTGCCAGCAGTGTCTGGGGGGCGCAGGAAGCTTTCTTT; CDR3: CASSVWGAQEAFF
size: NA; J: TRBJ2-7; V: TRBV28; D: TRBD1; DNA: TGTGCCAGCACCTCGGGACAGCTCGGCGCCTACGAGCAGTACTTC; CDR3: CASTSGQLGAYEQYF
size: many; J: TRBJ1-2; V: TRBV6-1; D: NA; DNA: TGTGCCAGCAGTCAGGGTAACTATGGCTACACCTTC; CDR3: CASSQGNYGYTF
size: NA; J: TRBJ2-5; V: TRBV5-1; D: NA; DNA: TGCGCCAGCAGCTTGGCCATCGGCGGGACGGGGCAAGAGACCCAGTACTTC; CDR3: CASSLAIGGTGQETQYF
size: NA; J: TRBJ1-4; V: TRBV5-1; D: NA; DNA: TGCGCCAGCAGCTTTGACCCGAATGAAAAACTGTTTTTT; CDR3: CASSFDPNEKLFF
size: NA; J: TRBJ2-3; V: TRBV19; D: TRBD2; DNA: TGTGCCAGTAGTCCCGGACTAGGTTCGGTCGATACGCAGTATTTT; CDR3: CASSPGLGSVDTQYF
size: NA; J: TRBJ1-1; V: TRBV7-2; D: NA; DNA: TGTGCCAGCAGCCCCCTTCGGACGTTCCAAGGCACTGAAGCTTTCTTT; CDR3: CASSPLRTFQGTEAFF
size: few; J: TRBJ1-1; V: TRBV6-6; D: NA; DNA: TGTGCCAGCAGTTATCAGGCGGTGAACACTGAAGCTTTCTTT; CDR3: CASSYQAVNTEAFF
size: NA; J: TRBJ2-3; V: TRBV11-2; D: NA; DNA: TGTGCCAGCAGCTTAGATCTCGGCGGGGCCGGCACAGATACGCAGTATTTT; CDR3: CASSLDLGGAGTDTQYF
size: NA; J: TRBJ2-3; V: TRBV9; D: TRBD2; DNA: TGTGCCAGCAGCGCCCATTCTAGCGGGACTTTAGATACGCAGTATTTT; CDR3: CASSAHSSGTLDTQYF
size: few; J: TRBJ2-7; V: TRBV2; D: TRBD2; DNA: TGTGCCAGCAGCGGACTAGCGGGAAACTACGAGCAGTACTTC; CDR3: CASSGLAGNYEQYF
size: NA; J: TRBJ2-3; V: TRBV29-1; D: NA; DNA: TGCAGCGTTGTTCAGGGAACAGATACGCAGTATTTT; CDR3: CSVVQGTDTQYF
size: NA; J: TRBJ2-3; V: TRBV7-9; D: NA; DNA: TGTGCCAGCAGCTTCCCCCGCACAGATACGCAGTATTTT; CDR3: CASSFPRTDTQYF
size: NA; J: TRBJ2-3; V: TRBV20-1; D: NA; DNA: TGCAGTGCTATGCCCACAGATACGCAGTATTTT; CDR3: CSAMPTDTQYF
size: NA; J: TRBJ1-5; V: TRBV9; D: NA; DNA: TGTGCCAGCAGCGTACGGCGCAATAGGACCGTAATACCCCAGCATTTT; CDR3: CASSVRRNRTVIPQHF
size: many; J: TRBJ1-2; V: TRBV15; D: TRBD1; DNA: TGTGCCACCAGCAGAGAGTTCCGGGACAGGGATGGCTACACCTTC; CDR3: CATSREFRDRDGYTF